These 29 T cell receptor beta chains came from one sample sequenced in a study of cytomegalovirus exposure and HLA in healthy donors. The PCR used 60 Vbeta and 13 Jbeta primers. Measured with immunoSEQ multiplex PCR; TCRdb has only the in-frame clones, and not every one. With 90,000 to 130,000 clones in the sample, the ten largest clones hold about 4%. Sequencing used PBMCs. The receptor source for this set is a man aged 30 to 39 in good health and CMV-seronegative.

The V call is TRBV30, the J call TRBJ2-6; 7 positions agree with TRBD2. The V gene end was trimmed by 5 bases and the J gene end by 2 bases; junction bases not matched to a gene: 3. The germline V gene encodes CDR1 GTSNPN and CDR2 SVGIG (reference sequence). There are 14 residues in the CDR3. The CDR3 region is CAWGAGTGANVLTF. The CDR3 bases are TGTGCCTGGGGAGCGGGGACTGGGGCCAACGTCCTGACTTTC.

This chain uses TRBV7-3 with TRBJ1-1; D is unclear. V lost 3 bases to trimming and J lost 1 base, with 6 bases between them. CDR1 SGHTA and CDR2 FQGTGA come from the germline V gene. The CDR3 consists of 13 residues. The CDR3, as DNA: TGTGCCAGCAGCTTTGCAGGGAACACTGAAGCTTTCTTT. Protein: CASSFAGNTEAFF.

The chain carries TRBV27 and TRBJ2-7, with TRBD2 identical over 10 bases. Germline trimming cut 3 bases from V and 0 bases from J; bases unmatched to any gene: 2. Germline V gene lookup returns CDR1 MNHEY and CDR2 SMNVEV (reference sequence). The CDR3 loop spans 15 amino acids. In DNA, the CDR3 is TGTGCCAGCAGTTTTCTAGCGGGGGCCTCCTACGAGCAGTACTTC. As protein: CASSFLAGASYEQYF.

The chain joins TRBV2 to TRBJ2-1; D not resolved. The CDR3 has 14 residues. The germline CDR1 and CDR2 sequences are SNHLY and FYNNEI. V lost 0 bases, J lost 3 bases, and 6 bases lay in between. The DNA for the CDR3 is TGTGCCAGCAGTGAAGCGGGCAGCTACAATGAGCAGTTCTTC. It specifies CASSEAGSYNEQFF.

The chain carries TRBV7-2 and TRBJ2-7, with D unresolved. CDR1 is SGHTA and CDR2 is FQGNSA in the germline V gene. V gave up 3 bases and J gave up 7 bases, with 10 bases separating them. The CDR3 has 12 amino acids. The CDR3 reads CASSFGYREQYF. The CDR3, as DNA: TGTGCCAGCAGCTTCGGGTATCGGGAGCAGTACTTC.

The gene calls are TRBV27 and TRBJ1-1; D remains ambiguous. The V gene lost 0 bases and the J gene lost 1 base, with 6 bases spanning the gap. This CDR3 is 14 amino acids long. In germline, CDR1 is MNHEY, CDR2 SMNVEV (reference sequence). CDR3 in amino acids: CASSLSRGNTEAFF. In DNA form, the CDR3 reads TGTGCCAGCAGTTTATCTCGGGGGAACACTGAAGCTTTCTTT.

The chain recombines TRBV19 with TRBJ1-2, with a possible D match to TRBD1 (5 bases). The germline V gene encodes CDR1 LNHDA and CDR2 SQIVND (reference sequence). The CDR3 is made up of 13 amino acids. Trimming pared 5 bases from V and 4 bases from J, leaving 11 bases between. CDR3 loop: CASSAGTSYGYTF. CDR3 nucleotide sequence: TGTGCCAGTAGTGCGGGGACTTCCTATGGCTACACCTTC.

The DNA of the CDR3 is TGTGCCAGCAGTGTGACGGGACAAAACACTGAAGCTTTCTTT. This translates into CASSVTGQNTEAFF. The chain joins TRBV9 to TRBJ1-1, with D maybe TRBD1 (6 bases). Trimming shortened V by 5 bases and J by 2 bases, and 13 bases separated the two germline ends. From germline, CDR1 is SGDLS and CDR2 YYNGEE. This CDR3 is 14 amino acids long.

The gene calls are TRBV28 and TRBJ1-2; TRBD1 matches 9 bases. After removal of 6 bases from V and 3 bases from J, the junction contained 5 bases not matched to a gene. Germline V gives CDR1 MDHEN, CDR2 SYDVKM. The length of the CDR3 is 14 residues. This CDR3 is CASRRTGADYGYTF. CDR3 DNA sequence: TGTGCCAGCAGACGGACAGGGGCGGACTATGGCTACACCTTC.

V is TRBV10-3 and J is TRBJ1-6, with D possibly being TRBD1 (6 bases). In germline, CDR1 is ENHRY, CDR2 SYGVKD. The CDR3 consists of 16 residues. Trimming pared 6 bases from V and 6 bases from J, leaving 18 bases between. For the CDR3, the DNA is TGTGCCATCAGAGGATCAGGGGCAGACTTTAATTCACCCCTCCACTTT. This encodes CAIRGSGADFNSPLHF.

The gene calls are TRBV28 and TRBJ1-2; TRBD1 might be the D (5 bases). The CDR3 sequence is 17 residues long. Between the trimmed V and J ends, which lost 5 bases and 0 bases, there was a span of 19 bases. Germline lookup yields CDR1 MDHEN and CDR2 SYDVKM. The CDR3 nucleotides are TGTGCCAGCAGTCTAGGGTCAGGGATATTAACTAACTATGGCTACACCTTC. It yields the protein CASSLGSGILTNYGYTF.

The chain combines TRBV7-6 with TRBJ1-5, with D perhaps TRBD1 (6 bases). Germline V gives CDR1 SGHVS, CDR2 FNYEAQ. Between the trimmed V and J ends, which lost 1 base and 7 bases, there was a span of 20 bases. CDR3 length: 17 residues. This CDR3 reads CASSLGPPTGSNQPQHF. As DNA, the CDR3 is TGTGCCAGCAGCTTAGGTCCCCCCACAGGGTCCAACCAGCCCCAGCATTTT.

The chain joins TRBV18 to TRBJ2-2; TRBD1 agrees at 7 bases. The V segment lost 3 bases and the J segment 5 bases; nucleotides outside the gene matches: 0. Germline CDR1 and CDR2: KGHSH and LQKENI. The CDR3 consists of 13 residues. This chain's CDR3 is CASSPDRTGELFF. The CDR3 DNA follows: TGTGCCAGCTCACCGGACAGGACCGGGGAGCTGTTTTTT.

The genes are TRBV19 and TRBJ1-1; 8 bases fit TRBD1. The CDR3 has 16 residues. CDR1 is LNHDA, CDR2 SQIVND, per germline (reference sequence). Trimming took 4 bases from V and 1 from J; bases not matched to a gene: 8. CDR3 protein: CASSTPYRGGNTEAFF. DNA for the CDR3: TGTGCCAGTAGTACCCCATACAGGGGGGGGAACACTGAAGCTTTCTTT.

The gene calls are TRBV5-4 and TRBJ1-2, with 7 bases lining up with TRBD1. The ends lost 0 bases at V and 2 bases at J; junction bases unmatched: 4. The CDR3 is made up of 15 amino acids. Per the germline V gene, CDR1 is SGHNT and CDR2 is YYREEE (reference sequence). CDR3 region: CASSLGKQGNYGYTF. The DNA for the CDR3 is TGTGCCAGCAGCTTGGGCAAACAGGGGAACTATGGCTACACCTTC.

V gene TRBV6-1 combines with J gene TRBJ2-7, with 9 bases lining up with TRBD1. V lost 4 bases to trimming and J lost 3 bases; unmatched junction nucleotides: 7. The CDR3 contains 15 residues. Germline V CDR1 and CDR2: MNHNS, SASEGT. CDR3 DNA sequence: TGTGCCAGCAGTGGCCGAAGGACAGGGGTCTACGAGCAGTACTTC. As protein: CASSGRRTGVYEQYF.

The V and J genes are TRBV27 and TRBJ2-7; 13 positions agree with TRBD2. Germline V gives CDR1 MNHEY, CDR2 SMNVEV (reference sequence). CDR3 length equals 16 residues. Germline trimming cut 5 bases from V and 3 bases from J; bases unmatched to any gene: 7. The CDR3, as DNA: TGTGCCAGCAGTCACATCAGACTAGCGGGGGGCTACGAGCAGTACTTC. Its protein is CASSHIRLAGGYEQYF.

The chain joins TRBV5-1 to TRBJ1-2; 8 nucleotides agree with TRBD1. The V segment lost 4 bases and the J segment 5 bases; nucleotides outside the gene matches: 10. Germline V CDR1 and CDR2: SGHRS, YFSETQ. This CDR3 comprises 15 residues. Written as DNA, the CDR3 is TGCGCCAGCAGCCTCGGGACAGGTACAGAGTATGGCTACACCTTC. It codes for CASSLGTGTEYGYTF.

This sequence joins TRBV6-1 and TRBJ2-3; D is unclear. The CDR3 length is 15 residues. Germline CDR1 MNHNS, CDR2 SASEGT. V was clipped by 4 bases and J by 1 base, with 12 bases between them. CDR3 amino acids: CASSVLRLGTDTQYF. Here the CDR3 DNA reads TGTGCCAGCAGTGTCTTGAGATTGGGCACAGATACGCAGTATTTT.

The V gene is TRBV9, the J gene TRBJ1-2; the D gene is possibly TRBD1 (5 bases). CDR3 length: 15 amino acids. Germline loops: CDR1 SGDLS, CDR2 YYNGEE. Trimming pared 4 bases from V and 3 bases from J, leaving 16 bases between. The CDR3 region is CASSFLVGAHYGYTF. CDR3 nucleotide sequence: TGTGCCAGCAGCTTCCTAGTAGGGGCTCACTATGGCTACACCTTC.

The V and J genes are TRBV11-1 and TRBJ1-2; D is perhaps TRBD1 (5 bases). Germline V gene data show CDR1 as SGHAT and CDR2 as FQDESV (reference sequence). Trimming pared 3 bases from V and 5 bases from J, leaving 7 bases between. The CDR3 runs to 12 residues. The CDR3 DNA sequence: TGTGCCAGCAGCTTTGGGGGGTATGGCTACACCTTC. Translating gives CASSFGGYGYTF. Filled out from reference TRBV11-1 and TRBJ1-2, the complete variable domain reads EAEVAQSPRYKITEKSQAVAFWCDPISGHATLYWYRQILGQGPELLVQFQDESVVDDSQLPKDRFSAERLKGVDSTLKIQPAELGDSAMYLCASSFGGYGYTFGSGTRLTVV.

The V gene is TRBV5-6, the J gene TRBJ1-1; a weak D match, TRBD1 (6 bases). The V gene lost 4 bases and the J gene lost 1 base, with 11 bases spanning the gap. The CDR3 sequence is 14 residues long. The germline gives CDR1 SGHDT, CDR2 YYEEEE. CDR3 DNA sequence: TGTGCCAGCAGCGGGGGACATTGGAACACTGAAGCTTTCTTT. This encodes CASSGGHWNTEAFF.

The chain employs TRBV15 and TRBJ2-5; 7 bases agree with TRBD1. The CDR3 length is 18 residues. Trimming removed 0 bases from V and 13 bases from J; junction bases left unmatched: 23. From germline, CDR1 is LNHNV and CDR2 YYDKDF (reference sequence). CDR3 nucleotide sequence: TGTGCCACCAGCAGAGATCCGGTGTCGGGACAGTCTTCGCTCCCCCTGTACTTC. Translation: CATSRDPVSGQSSLPLYF.

V and J are TRBV18 and TRBJ2-1; maybe TRBD2 (6 bases). Trimming shortened V by 2 bases and J by 0 bases, and 11 bases separated the two germline ends. Germline CDR1 reads KGHSH; CDR2 reads LQKENI. The CDR3 spans 16 residues. The DNA for the CDR3 is TGTGCCAGCTCACCATACCCGGAGGGCTCCTACAATGAGCAGTTCTTC. This codes for CASSPYPEGSYNEQFF.

The rearrangement links TRBV28 to TRBJ2-1; 8 bases are a match to TRBD2. With V trimmed by 6 bases and J by 2 bases, 3 bases remained unmatched. Germline CDR1 and CDR2: MDHEN and SYDVKM. CDR3 length: 14 residues. The CDR3 is CASSRGGAYNEQFF. Written as DNA, the CDR3 is TGTGCCAGCAGCCGGGGGGGCGCCTACAATGAGCAGTTCTTC.

About this clone: This same CDR3 is encoded by further DNA sequences in the sample. V is TRBV5-1 and J is TRBJ2-5, with D perhaps matching TRBD2 (5 bases). Germline V lookup: CDR1 SGHRS, CDR2 YFSETQ. The CDR3 length is 13 residues. V dropped 0 bases and J dropped 5 bases, with 8 bases sitting between them. The CDR3 sequence is CASSLAGGETQYF. For the CDR3, the DNA is TGCGCCAGCAGCTTGGCCGGAGGTGAGACCCAGTACTTC.

CDR3: CASSRRGLRGYTF. As DNA, the CDR3 is TGTGCCAGCAGCCGAAGAGGACTACGTGGCTACACCTTC. The chain combines TRBV11-2 with TRBJ1-2; no clear D gene. The germline V gene encodes CDR1 SGHAT and CDR2 FQNNGV. The CDR3 is 13 residues long. Trimming removed 5 bases from V and 7 bases from J, with 14 bases in between.

This chain uses TRBV19 with TRBJ1-2, with a tentative D call TRBD1 (5 bases). The germline V gene has CDR1 LNHDA and CDR2 SQIVND (reference sequence). The V gene lost 6 bases and the J gene lost 13 bases, with 18 bases spanning the gap. This CDR3 spans 12 amino acids. The CDR3 protein is CASRGTDSKATF. CDR3 nucleotides: TGTGCCAGTAGGGGGACTGATTCAAAGGCCACCTTC.

This sequence joins TRBV6-1 and TRBJ2-4, with 7 bases matching TRBD1. This CDR3 region has 14 residues. The V gene's germline CDR1 is MNHNS and CDR2 SASEGT. V shed 4 bases and J 6 bases; nucleotides not matched to a gene: 6. In DNA, the CDR3 is TGTGCCAGCAGTGGAGGACAGGAACTAAACATTCAGTACTTC. Translation: CASSGGQELNIQYF.